These 5 T cell receptor beta chains share one sample of origin, sequenced in a study of brain metastases from non-small cell lung cancer. Profiled with immunoSEQ multiplex PCR; TCRdb holds only in-frame clones, not every one. The table records some 4,900 clones, 60% to 85% of them present only once. Specimen: primary lung tumor tissue. The receptors originated from a donor aged 40 or older with non-small cell lung cancer.

V gene TRBV5-1 combines with J gene TRBJ1-4; the D is unclear. This CDR3 contains 14 residues. CDR1 is SGHRS, CDR2 YFSETQ, per germline. Trimming took off 0 bases at V and 8 bases at J, with 11 bases between the two ends. The chain's CDR3 is CASSLGQDGEKLFF. The CDR3 DNA follows: TGCGCCAGCAGCTTGGGGCAGGATGGCGAAAAACTGTTTTTT.

The V and J genes are TRBV5-4 and TRBJ2-2; 9 bases map to TRBD1. Trimming cost V 0 bases and J 7 bases; bases outside gene matches: 7. CDR1 is SGHNT and CDR2 is YYREEE in the germline V gene (reference sequence). The CDR3 totals 16 residues. In DNA form, the CDR3 reads TGTGCCAGCAGCTTGGCCCCGGGACAGGGCAGCGGGGAGCTGTTTTTT. Protein sequence: CASSLAPGQGSGELFF.

J is TRBJ2-3 and V is TRBV29-1; TRBD1 might be the D (5 bases). Looked up from germline, CDR1 is SQVTM and CDR2 is ANQGSEA. V was cut by 6 bases and J by 3 bases, with 10 bases left in between. The CDR3 has 12 residues. The CDR3 reads CSVVQETDTQYF. The CDR3 DNA reads as TGCAGCGTCGTACAGGAGACAGATACGCAGTATTTT.

The rearrangement uses TRBV5-1 and TRBJ2-7; no reliable D call. There are 13 residues in the CDR3. The germline V gene has CDR1 SGHRS and CDR2 YFSETQ. V lost 2 bases and J lost 6, with 12 bases in between. The DNA of the CDR3 is TGCGCCAGCAGCTTAGAATGGGGTCTCGAGCAGTACGTC. Protein product: CASSLEWGLEQYV.

The chain combines TRBV24-1 with TRBJ2-5; 11 bases match TRBD2. The CDR3 is 16 residues long. Losses at the gene ends were 4 bases for V and 3 bases for J; bases not matched to a gene: 6. Per the germline V gene, CDR1 is KGHDR and CDR2 is SFDVKD. The CDR3 nucleotides are TGTGCCACCAGTGACCCCCAACTAGCGGGGGAAGAGACCCAGTACTTC. This translates into CATSDPQLAGEETQYF.